In its sample, the clone carrying this TCR beta chain was seen many times. What it binds is unknown. Per germline, CDR1 KGHDR and CDR2 SFDVKD. This CDR3 has 19 residues. The germline V and J ends were trimmed by 5 bases and 0 bases, with 21 bases remaining between them. This specimen belongs to a study of T cell repertoires in cytomegalovirus infection. The wider study: Used in the study were CMV epitopes, some recently identified and HLA-C-restricted, others well-studied and HLA-B-restricted. An indication of both CMV infection and matching HLA type came from public TCR beta signatures. Study-wide results and limits: The ex vivo response was dominated by HLA-C-restricted CMV-specific TCR beta clonotypes.

Using its own MiXCR run on the reads, TCRdb lists one record per CDR3 protein. The data contain about 220,000 distinct CDR3 sequences, about 38% of them singletons. This chain links TRBV24-1 with TRBJ2-2; TRBD2 might be the D (6 bases). The starting material was CD8+ T cells from cultured PBMCs, obtained from culture after CMV antigen stimulation. This clonotype was sampled from a human donor in good health (CMV status not recorded). Some clones in this sample may be carry-over from other donors' samples. The CDR3 region has the DNA TGTGCCACCAGTGGTGATAGGGGCGGGACTGGGGCGAACACCGGGGAGCTGTTTTTT. Translation: CATSGDRGGTGANTGELFF.